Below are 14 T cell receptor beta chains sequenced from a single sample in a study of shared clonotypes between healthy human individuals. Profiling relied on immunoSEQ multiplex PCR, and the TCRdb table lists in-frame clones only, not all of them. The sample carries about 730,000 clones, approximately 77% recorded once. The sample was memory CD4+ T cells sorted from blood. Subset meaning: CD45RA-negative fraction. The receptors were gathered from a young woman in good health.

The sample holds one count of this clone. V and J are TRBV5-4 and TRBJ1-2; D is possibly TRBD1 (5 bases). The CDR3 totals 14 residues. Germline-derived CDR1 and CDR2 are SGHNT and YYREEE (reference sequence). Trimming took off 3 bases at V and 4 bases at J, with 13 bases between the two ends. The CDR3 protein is CASSSGGGGYGYTF. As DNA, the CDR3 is TGTGCCAGCAGCTCCGGGGGAGGAGGCTATGGCTACACCTTC.

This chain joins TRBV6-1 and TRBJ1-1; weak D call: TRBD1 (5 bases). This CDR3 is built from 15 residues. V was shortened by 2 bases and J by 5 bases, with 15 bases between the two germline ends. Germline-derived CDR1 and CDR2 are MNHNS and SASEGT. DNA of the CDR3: TGTGCCAGCAGTGAACCCTGGGCCTGGGGGACTGAAGCTTTCTTT. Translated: CASSEPWAWGTEAFF.

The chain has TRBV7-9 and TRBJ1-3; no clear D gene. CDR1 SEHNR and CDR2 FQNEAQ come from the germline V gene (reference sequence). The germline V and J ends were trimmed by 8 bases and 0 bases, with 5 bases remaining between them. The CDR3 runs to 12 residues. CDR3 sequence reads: CASGSSGNTIYF. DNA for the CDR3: TGTGCCAGCGGTAGCTCTGGAAACACCATATATTTT.

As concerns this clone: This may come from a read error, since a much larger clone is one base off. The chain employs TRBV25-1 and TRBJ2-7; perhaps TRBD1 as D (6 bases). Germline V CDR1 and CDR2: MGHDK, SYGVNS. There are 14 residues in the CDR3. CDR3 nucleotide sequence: TGTGCCGGCAGTGCTACCGGGACAACCTACGAGCAGTACTTC. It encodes CAGSATGTTYEQYF.

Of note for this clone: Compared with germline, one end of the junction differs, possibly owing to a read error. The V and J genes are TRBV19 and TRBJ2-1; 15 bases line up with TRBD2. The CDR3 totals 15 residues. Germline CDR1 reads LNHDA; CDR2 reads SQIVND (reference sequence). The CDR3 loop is CASSPPRGLAGGGVF. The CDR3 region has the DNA TGTGCCAGTAGTCCCCCCCGGGGACTAGCGGGAGGAGGGGTCTTC. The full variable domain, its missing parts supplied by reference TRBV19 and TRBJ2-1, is DGGITQSPKYLFRKEGQNVTLSCEQNLNHDAMYWYRQDPGQGLRLIYYSQIVNDFQKGDIAEGYSVSREKKESFPLTVTSAQKNPTAFYLCASSPPRGLAGGGVFGPGTRLTVL.

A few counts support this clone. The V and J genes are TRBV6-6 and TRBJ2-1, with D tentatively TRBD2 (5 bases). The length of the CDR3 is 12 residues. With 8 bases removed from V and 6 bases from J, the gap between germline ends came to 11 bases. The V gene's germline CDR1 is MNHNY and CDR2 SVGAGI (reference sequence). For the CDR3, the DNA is TGTGCCAGCGGAGCTAGCACCAATGAGCAGTTCTTC. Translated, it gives CASGASTNEQFF.

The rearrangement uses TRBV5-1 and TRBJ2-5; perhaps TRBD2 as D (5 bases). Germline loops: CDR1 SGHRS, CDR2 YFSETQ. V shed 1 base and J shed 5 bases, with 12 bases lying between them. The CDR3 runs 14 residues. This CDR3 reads CASSLTAGGETQYF. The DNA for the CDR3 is TGCGCCAGCAGCTTGACGGCCGGCGGGGAGACCCAGTACTTC.

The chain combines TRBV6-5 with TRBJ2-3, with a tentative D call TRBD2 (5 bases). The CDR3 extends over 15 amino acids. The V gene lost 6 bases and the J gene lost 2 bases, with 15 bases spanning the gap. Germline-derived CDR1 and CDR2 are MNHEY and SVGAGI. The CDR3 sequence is CASSHFDGNTDTQYF. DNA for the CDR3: TGTGCCAGCAGCCACTTCGACGGGAACACAGATACGCAGTATTTT.

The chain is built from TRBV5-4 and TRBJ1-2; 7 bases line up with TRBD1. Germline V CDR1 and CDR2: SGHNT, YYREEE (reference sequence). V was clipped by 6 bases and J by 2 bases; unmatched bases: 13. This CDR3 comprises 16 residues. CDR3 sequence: CASTTPGDRRNYGYTF. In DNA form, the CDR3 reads TGTGCCAGCACAACTCCCGGGGACAGAAGAAACTATGGCTACACCTTC.

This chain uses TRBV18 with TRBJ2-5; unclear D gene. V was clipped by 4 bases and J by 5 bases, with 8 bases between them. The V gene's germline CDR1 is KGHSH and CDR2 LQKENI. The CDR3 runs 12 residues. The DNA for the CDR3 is TGTGCCAGCTCACGTACCGCGGAGACCCAGTACTTC. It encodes CASSRTAETQYF.

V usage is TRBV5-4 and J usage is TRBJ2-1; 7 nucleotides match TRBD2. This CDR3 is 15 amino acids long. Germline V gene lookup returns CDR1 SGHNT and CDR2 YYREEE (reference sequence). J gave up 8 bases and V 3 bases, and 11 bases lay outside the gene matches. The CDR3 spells CASSSVAGLGDEQFF. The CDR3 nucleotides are TGTGCCAGCAGCTCCGTAGCGGGCCTGGGGGATGAGCAGTTCTTC.

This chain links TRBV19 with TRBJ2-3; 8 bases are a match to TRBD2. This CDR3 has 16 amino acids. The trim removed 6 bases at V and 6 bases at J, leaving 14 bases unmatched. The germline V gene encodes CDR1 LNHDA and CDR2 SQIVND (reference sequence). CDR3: CASRSSSGRIGDTQYF. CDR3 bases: TGTGCCAGTAGGTCGTCGAGCGGGAGAATTGGGGATACGCAGTATTTT.

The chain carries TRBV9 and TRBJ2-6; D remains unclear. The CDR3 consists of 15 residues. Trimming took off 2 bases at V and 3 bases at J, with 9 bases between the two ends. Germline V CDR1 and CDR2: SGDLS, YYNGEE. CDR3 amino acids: CASSVPGGGANVLTF. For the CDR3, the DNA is TGTGCCAGCAGCGTCCCGGGTGGTGGGGCCAACGTCCTGACTTTC. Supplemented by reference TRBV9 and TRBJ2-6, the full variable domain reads DSGVTQTPKHLITATGQRVTLRCSPRSGDLSVYWYQQSLDQGLQFLIQYYNGEERAKGNILERFSAQQFPDLHSELNLSSLELGDSALYFCASSVPGGGANVLTFGAGSRLTVL.

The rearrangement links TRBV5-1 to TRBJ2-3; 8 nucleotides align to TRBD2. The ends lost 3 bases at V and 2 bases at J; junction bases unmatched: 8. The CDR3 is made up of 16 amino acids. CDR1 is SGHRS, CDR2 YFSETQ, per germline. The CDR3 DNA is TGCGCCAGCAGCTGGGGGAATAGCGGGGCCACAGATACGCAGTATTTT. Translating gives CASSWGNSGATDTQYF.